What follows are 25 T cell receptor beta chains derived from one specimen sequenced in a study of shared T cell receptors in the human thymus. Clones were sequenced by immunoSEQ multiplex PCR, and TCRdb holds only the in-frame ones, with some missing. The sample has roughly 700,000 clones, 88% seen once. These data were also reused for a study on human thymus T cells.

Sequenced sample: thymocytes. These receptors came from a boy younger than two with a congenital heart defect.

The genes are TRBV13 and TRBJ2-3, with TRBD2 identical over 7 bases. CDR1 and CDR2 (germline): PRHDT, FYEKMQ (reference sequence). V shed 5 bases, J shed 6 bases, and the junction held 20 bases outside the gene matches. This CDR3 region has 18 residues. CDR3: CASSPIKRTSRVGDTQYF. The CDR3 region has the DNA TGTGCCAGCAGCCCGATAAAACGGACTAGTCGGGTGGGGGATACGCAGTATTTT. Full variable domain (rest looked up from reference TRBV13 and TRBJ2-3): AAGVIQSPRHLIKEKRETATLKCYPIPRHDTVYWYQQGPGQDPQFLISFYEKMQSDKGSIPDRFSAQQFSDYHSELNMSSLELGDSALYFCASSPIKRTSRVGDTQYFGPGTRLTVL.

The DNA of the CDR3 is TGTGCCAGCAGACGCCCGGGACACTCCTACAATGAGCAGTTCTTC. Its protein product is CASRRPGHSYNEQFF. V and J are TRBV7-9 and TRBJ2-1; a weak D match, TRBD1 (6 bases). Germline V gene sequence: CDR1 SEHNR, CDR2 FQNEAQ (reference sequence). Trimming cost V 6 bases and J 0 bases, with 12 bases left between them. The CDR3 contains 15 residues.

This clone came up once. This rearrangement joins TRBV6-1 to TRBJ2-1, with 12 bases fitting TRBD2. Trimming removed 5 bases from V and 1 base from J; junction bases left unmatched: 12. CDR1 is MNHNS, CDR2 SASEGT, per germline. The CDR3 has 19 amino acids. CDR3 coding DNA: TGTGCCAGCAGTCAAGGACTAGCGGGAAGACAGGGTTCCTACAATGAGCAGTTCTTC. This translates into CASSQGLAGRQGSYNEQFF.

This chain joins TRBV14 and TRBJ2-3; 12 bases align to TRBD2. With 4 bases clipped from V and 3 bases from J, the junction kept 11 bases outside the gene matches. Germline CDR1 reads SGHDN; CDR2 reads FVKESK. The CDR3 extends over 18 amino acids. CDR3 nucleotides: TGTGCCAGCAGCCGTCATTTGCCTAGCGGGAGGGGAACAGATACGCAGTATTTT. This encodes CASSRHLPSGRGTDTQYF.

V usage is TRBV7-6 and J usage is TRBJ1-4; D is uncertain. Germline lookup yields CDR1 SGHVS and CDR2 FNYEAQ. V lost 2 bases and J lost 4, with 17 bases in between. The CDR3 contains 17 residues. CDR3 bases: TGTGCCAGCAGCTTACAACAAAGAGGGCACTATAATGAAAAACTGTTTTTT. Translated, it gives CASSLQQRGHYNEKLFF.

This chain links TRBV25-1 with TRBJ1-1, with D possibly being TRBD1 (6 bases). This CDR3 contains 13 residues. The V gene lost 4 bases and the J gene lost 5 bases, with 11 bases spanning the gap. CDR1 MGHDK and CDR2 SYGVNS come from the germline V gene. For the CDR3, the DNA is TGTGCCAGCAGTGGCACAGGGAGAACTGAAGCTTTCTTT. Protein sequence: CASSGTGRTEAFF.

The chain joins TRBV5-4 to TRBJ2-3, with 11 bases aligning to TRBD2. V lost 3 bases, J lost 6 bases, and 9 bases stayed unmatched. This CDR3 is 16 amino acids long. The germline gives CDR1 SGHNT, CDR2 YYREEE (reference sequence). For the CDR3, the DNA is TGTGCCAGCAGCTGGGGGACTAGCGGAAATGGGGATACGCAGTATTTT. It codes for CASSWGTSGNGDTQYF.

This clone was detected once. The chain recombines TRBV9 with TRBJ2-3, with TRBD2 as a possible D gene (7 bases). The ends were cut back, 0 bases at V and 0 bases at J, with 23 bases in the middle. The CDR3 runs to 20 residues. Germline V gene data show CDR1 as SGDLS and CDR2 as YYNGEE. CDR3 nucleotides: TGTGCCAGCAGCGTAGATAGTATGGGGGCGGCTAGCGGAAGCACAGATACGCAGTATTTT. This gives the protein CASSVDSMGAASGSTDTQYF.

The chain combines TRBV11-2 with TRBJ2-7; no firm D call. V was clipped by 4 bases and J by 1 base, with 11 bases between them. Germline V CDR1 and CDR2: SGHAT, FQNNGV. CDR3 length: 14 residues. The CDR3 DNA reads TGTGCCAGCAGCTCCGAGCCCGATTCCTACGAGCAGTACTTC. Residues: CASSSEPDSYEQYF.

The chain combines TRBV29-1 with TRBJ2-7; TRBD2 agrees at 13 bases. J was trimmed by 7 bases and V by 2 bases; bases with no gene match: 8. The CDR3 runs 15 residues. Germline V gene lookup returns CDR1 SQVTM and CDR2 ANQGSEA. The CDR3 bases are TGCAGCGTTGAAATTCCGGGACTAGCGGGAAAGGAGCAGTACTTC. Amino acids: CSVEIPGLAGKEQYF.

This chain links TRBV11-2 with TRBJ2-3; 11 bases are shared with TRBD2. Trimming took 3 bases from V and 2 from J; bases not matched to a gene: 7. This CDR3 has 17 amino acids. Per the germline V gene, CDR1 is SGHAT and CDR2 is FQNNGV. This CDR3 reads CASSLRVAGGPTDTQYF. The CDR3 DNA reads as TGTGCCAGCAGCTTGCGGGTAGCGGGAGGGCCCACAGATACGCAGTATTTT.

The V call is TRBV15, the J call TRBJ2-7, with TRBD1 matching 9 bases. The CDR3 sequence is 16 residues long. V was pared by 2 bases and J by 3 bases, with 8 bases of the junction left unmatched. Germline CDR1 and CDR2: LNHNV and YYDKDF (reference sequence). CDR3 bases: TGTGCCACCAGCAGACGGACCTGGACAGGGGTCTACGAGCAGTACTTC. Translated: CATSRRTWTGVYEQYF.

The chain employs TRBV27 and TRBJ1-4; D perhaps matches TRBD1 (5 bases). The length of the CDR3 is 15 residues. Germline CDR1 and CDR2: MNHEY and SMNVEV (reference sequence). Trimming pared 5 bases from V and 0 bases from J, leaving 10 bases between. CDR3 in DNA: TGTGCCAGCAGTCTACAGGCCCCAACTAATGAAAAACTGTTTTTT. Protein sequence: CASSLQAPTNEKLFF.

This clone has only one observation. The rearrangement uses TRBV5-1 and TRBJ2-5, with D possibly matching TRBD2 (6 bases). There are 14 residues in the CDR3. In germline, CDR1 is SGHRS, CDR2 YFSETQ. Trimming took 0 bases from V and 10 from J, leaving 16 bases between them. The CDR3 loop is CASSLETHGGFQYF. For the CDR3, the DNA is TGCGCCAGCAGCTTGGAGACACACGGGGGATTCCAGTACTTC.

This rearrangement joins TRBV5-1 to TRBJ2-1; possibly TRBD1 for D (6 bases). The CDR3 consists of 16 residues. CDR1 and CDR2 from the germline V gene are SGHRS and YFSETQ. Trimming cost V 3 bases and J 5 bases, with 18 bases left between them. The CDR3, as DNA: TGCGCCAGCAGCTCATTATGGGGGCCTCCTAACAATGAGCAGTTCTTC. This sequence encodes CASSSLWGPPNNEQFF.

V usage is TRBV6-1 and J usage is TRBJ2-3; D perhaps matches TRBD2 (6 bases). Trimming removed 5 bases from V and 3 bases from J, with 12 bases in between. CDR1 MNHNS and CDR2 SASEGT come from the germline V gene. The CDR3 loop spans 14 amino acids. The CDR3 sequence: CASSRSGGTDTQYF. CDR3 nucleotides: TGTGCCAGCAGTAGGTCTGGAGGGACAGATACGCAGTATTTT.

The chain uses TRBV4-3 and TRBJ2-7; 8 positions agree with TRBD2. The V segment lost 4 bases and the J segment 1 base; nucleotides outside the gene matches: 3. The CDR3 runs to 14 residues. Germline assignment: CDR1 LGHNA and CDR2 YSLEER. The CDR3 nucleotides read TGCGCCAGCAGCCCAGGGACTAGATCCTACGAGCAGTACTTC. It is translated as CASSPGTRSYEQYF.

A note on this clone: A junction boundary mismatches the germline segment, possibly from a read error. The gene calls are TRBV14 and TRBJ2-3, with a tentative D call TRBD1 (6 bases). Germline V gene lookup returns CDR1 SGHDN and CDR2 FVKESK. The CDR3 sequence is 16 residues long. CDR3 region: CASSPPMTGCTDAQYF. CDR3 bases: TGTGCCAGCAGCCCCCCGATGACAGGATGCACAGATGCGCAGTATTTT.

The chain couples TRBV30 to TRBJ2-3; 7 bases map to TRBD2. Germline V gene data show CDR1 as GTSNPN and CDR2 as SVGIG (reference sequence). The CDR3 sequence is 17 residues long. Losses at the gene ends were 2 bases for V and 1 base for J; bases not matched to a gene: 12. The chain's CDR3 is CAWSPGEGPRGTDTQYF. CDR3 in DNA: TGTGCCTGGAGTCCGGGGGAGGGCCCTCGGGGCACAGATACGCAGTATTTT.

This rearrangement joins TRBV13 to TRBJ1-2; 12 bases match TRBD1. Germline trimming cut 1 base from V and 8 bases from J; bases unmatched to any gene: 8. The germline V gene has CDR1 PRHDT and CDR2 FYEKMQ (reference sequence). The CDR3 length is 16 residues. The CDR3 DNA reads as TGTGCCAGCAGCTTAGTTATGGGACAGGGGGCATACGGCTACACCTTC. As protein: CASSLVMGQGAYGYTF.

In nucleotides, the CDR3 is TGCGCCAGCAGCCAAACAGGGGGTGACTATGGCTACACCTTC. Its translation: CASSQTGGDYGYTF. This sequence joins TRBV4-1 and TRBJ1-2; the match to TRBD1 covers 8 bases. With V trimmed by 2 bases and J by 3 bases, 2 bases remained unmatched. Germline-derived CDR1 and CDR2 are MGHRA and YSYEKL. The CDR3 has 14 amino acids.

The J gene is TRBJ2-3, the V gene TRBV10-3, with 11 positions matching TRBD1. This CDR3 has 19 amino acids. From germline, CDR1 is ENHRY and CDR2 SYGVKD. V lost 4 bases to trimming and J lost 6 bases; unmatched junction nucleotides: 18. CDR3 loop: CAISGNSDRGRTVADTQYF. The DNA of the CDR3 is TGTGCCATCAGTGGAAACTCGGACAGGGGGCGTACAGTAGCGGATACGCAGTATTTT.

The CDR3 protein is CASSGRTGFEQYF. Written as DNA, the CDR3 is TGTGCCAGCAGCGGGAGGACAGGCTTCGAGCAGTACTTC. V and J are TRBV5-6 and TRBJ2-7, with D maybe TRBD1 (7 bases). Trimming took 4 bases from V and 6 from J, leaving 14 bases between them. Germline V gene sequence: CDR1 SGHDT, CDR2 YYEEEE. CDR3 length equals 13 residues.

The genes are TRBV29-1 and TRBJ1-1; D call uncertain. Germline values: CDR1 SQVTM, CDR2 ANQGSEA. This CDR3 region has 10 residues. V was shortened by 6 bases and J by 5 bases, with 7 bases between the two germline ends. The chain's CDR3 is CSVSRTEAFF. The CDR3 DNA follows: TGCAGCGTCTCGAGGACTGAAGCTTTCTTT. Full variable domain (remainder filled in from reference TRBV29-1 and TRBJ1-1): SAVISQKPSRDICQRGTSLTIQCQVDSQVTMMFWYRQQPGQSLTLIATANQGSEATYESGFVIDKFPISRPNLTFSTLTVSNMSPEDSSIYLCSVSRTEAFFGQGTRLTVV.

V usage is TRBV5-1 and J usage is TRBJ2-2; D unresolved. CDR3 length: 15 residues. Trimming pared 1 base from V and 3 bases from J, leaving 10 bases between. CDR1 is SGHRS, CDR2 YFSETQ, per germline. Written as DNA, the CDR3 is TGCGCCAGCAGCTTGTTAGCAGCTGACACCGGGGAGCTGTTTTTT. It translates to CASSLLAADTGELFF.